Included here is one T cell receptor (beta chain) sequence, with context. The CDR3 runs to 16 residues. Germline lookup yields CDR1 SGHRS and CDR2 YFSETQ. J was trimmed by 5 bases and V by 1 base; bases with no gene match: 7. Libraries were prepared by immunoSEQ multiplex PCR; TCRdb keeps only in-frame clonotypes and omits some of them. Found here are about 250,000 clones, 88% of them singletons; the top ten hold 2.5% to 3%. The data were taken from a study of blood T cell repertoires in COVID-19. Sequencing used PBMCs or T cells enriched from blood (not recorded which). The TCR was taken from a woman aged 50 to 60 who had recovered from COVID-19. The chain recombines TRBV5-1 with TRBJ2-1, with TRBD2 matching 9 bases. DNA for the CDR3: TGCGCCAGCAGCTTGCCGGGACTAGCCTTAAACAATGAGCAGTTCTTC. Encoded protein: CASSLPGLALNNEQFF.